These 19 T cell receptor beta chains were all obtained from the same sample, sequenced in a study of blood T cells in healthy people across ages. A second PCR, run for about 6 to 11 cycles, used a sample-barcoded 5' primer plus a J-beta primer mix. TCRdb re-called the 5' RACE reads through MiXCR, storing one row per CDR3 protein. Among about 930,000 distinct CDR3 sequences listed, 29% were seen once. These same records also appear under a second study, on T cells of mothers and their children.

Specimen: blood. All receptors come from a woman aged 40 to 50 in good health.

Points on this clonotype: One end of the junction fails to match germline, which may point to a read error. This chain joins TRBV2 and TRBJ2-6; no firm D call. This CDR3 comprises 11 residues. Per the germline V gene, CDR1 is SNHLY and CDR2 is FYNNEI. In nucleotides, the CDR3 is TGTGCCAGCAGCTGGGCGAACGTCCGGACTTTC. This codes for CASSWANVRTF.

The chain uses TRBV7-9 and TRBJ2-1; TRBD2 matches 14 bases. Per germline, CDR1 SEHNR and CDR2 FQNEAQ (reference sequence). This CDR3 has 19 residues. V trimming: 3 bases; J trimming: 6 bases; junction bases outside the gene matches: 13. CDR3 protein: CASSFSSGTSGGRCNEQFF. The CDR3 nucleotides read TGTGCCAGCAGCTTCTCCTCCGGGACTAGCGGGGGAAGGTGCAATGAGCAGTTCTTC.

V usage is TRBV29-1 and J usage is TRBJ1-1; D is unresolved. V lost 6 bases to trimming and J lost 0 bases, with 14 bases between them. Germline values: CDR1 SQVTM, CDR2 ANQGSEA. The CDR3 runs to 14 residues. The CDR3 coding sequence is TGCAGCGTCCCCTCGGGTACGCTGAACACTGAAGCTTTCTTT. Its protein product is CSVPSGTLNTEAFF.

This clonotype occurred many times. The rearrangement links TRBV4-1 to TRBJ2-1; TRBD2 aligns across 14 bases. CDR1 is MGHRA and CDR2 is YSYEKL in the germline V gene. This CDR3 has 18 residues. The V gene end was trimmed by 4 bases and the J gene end by 0 bases; junction bases not matched to a gene: 5. CDR3 nucleotide sequence: TGCGCCAGCAGCCGGGGACTAGCGGGGGTGAGCTCCTACAATGAGCAGTTCTTC. It translates to CASSRGLAGVSSYNEQFF.

This rearrangement joins TRBV7-8 to TRBJ2-7, with 11 bases that match TRBD2. J gave up 3 bases and V 4 bases, and 11 bases lay outside the gene matches. Per germline, CDR1 SGHVS and CDR2 FQNEAQ. The CDR3 runs to 17 residues. CDR3 in DNA: TGTGCCAGCAGCTCCTCCTCACTAGCGGGGGCCGTCTACGAGCAGTACTTC. Protein: CASSSSSLAGAVYEQYF.

This clonotype was counted at least ten times. In nucleotides, the CDR3 is TGTGCCAGCAGCTTAAGTTCGGATCACGAGCAGTACTTC. This codes for CASSLSSDHEQYF. The chain joins TRBV7-3 to TRBJ2-7; no reliable D call. V lost 1 base and J lost 5, with 9 bases in between. CDR3 length: 13 amino acids. Germline lookup yields CDR1 SGHTA and CDR2 FQGTGA.

This chain links TRBV12-3 or TRBV12-4 with TRBJ2-3; D is uncertain. This CDR3 has 12 residues. Trimming cost V 6 bases and J 5 bases, with 9 bases left between them. The CDR3 DNA sequence: TGTGCCAGCAGGGAGAACAGAGATACGCAGTATTTT. Translation gives CASRENRDTQYF.

CDR3 residues: CASSPGGTGTRQPQHF. In DNA form, the CDR3 reads TGTGCCAGCAGCCCGGGAGGAACAGGGACTCGACAGCCCCAGCATTTT. V usage is TRBV7-8 and J usage is TRBJ1-5; D possibly corresponds to TRBD1 (6 bases). The V and J ends lost 5 bases and 7 bases respectively, with 21 bases between them. Germline CDR1 reads SGHVS; CDR2 reads FQNEAQ. This CDR3 is 16 amino acids long.

This clonotype was seen a handful of times. The chain recombines TRBV6-2 or TRBV6-3 with TRBJ2-6; D remains unclear. The CDR3 contains 14 residues. Germline CDR1 MNHEY, CDR2 SVGEGT. Trimming left V 8 bases short and J 2 bases short, with 10 bases between. CDR3 residues: CASRQPAGANVLTF. CDR3 bases: TGTGCCAGCCGTCAGCCGGCTGGGGCCAACGTCCTGACTTTC.

This clonotype was picked up a small number of times. V usage is TRBV7-9 and J usage is TRBJ1-1; a possible D gene is TRBD1 (5 bases). The CDR3 spans 17 residues. Germline CDR1 SEHNR, CDR2 FQNEAQ (reference sequence). Trimming removed 4 bases from V and 0 bases from J, with 18 bases in between. In DNA form, the CDR3 reads TGTGCCAGCAGCTCCGCCTCGTTCACAGGATTGAACACTGAAGCTTTCTTT. It translates to CASSSASFTGLNTEAFF.

The rearrangement uses TRBV5-1 and TRBJ2-2, with 7 positions matching TRBD1. CDR1 and CDR2 (germline): SGHRS, YFSETQ. The CDR3 totals 14 residues. V lost 2 bases, J lost 4 bases, and 2 bases stayed unmatched. This CDR3 is CASSFEGATGELFF. The CDR3 DNA sequence: TGCGCCAGCAGCTTTGAGGGGGCCACCGGGGAGCTGTTTTTT.

The genes are TRBV21-1 and TRBJ2-7; TRBD1, the D gene given by the table, was not confirmed from the DNA. TRBV21-1 is tagged as a pseudogene. This CDR3 comprises 17 residues. Here the CDR3 reads CASSKAPDGTANDEQYF. The CDR3 nucleotides read TGTGCCAGCAGCAAAGCCCCGGACGGGACAGCGAACGACGAGCAGTACTTC.

CDR3 sequence: CASNRGQGIDTQYF. The DNA of the CDR3 is TGTGCCAGCAACCGGGGACAGGGGATAGATACGCAGTATTTT. V and J are TRBV12-3 or TRBV12-4 and TRBJ2-3; 10 nucleotides agree with TRBD1. The V segment lost 7 bases and the J segment 5 bases; nucleotides outside the gene matches: 6. The CDR3 length is 14 residues.

This clonotype appeared many times. The genes are TRBV7-8 and TRBJ2-7; D is undetermined. Germline V gene sequence: CDR1 SGHVS, CDR2 FQNEAQ. Trimming took off 1 base at V and 2 bases at J, with 6 bases between the two ends. The CDR3 extends over 13 amino acids. The CDR3 DNA is TGTGCCAGCAGCTTAGAGGTCCCCTACGAGCAGTACTTC. It codes for CASSLEVPYEQYF.

Concerning this clonotype: One junction end does not reproduce the germline sequence, and a read error may be involved. The DNA of the CDR3 is TGCAGTGCTAAGGCCTCCGACAGAATGAACGCTGAAGCTTTCTTT. Amino acid sequence: CSAKASDRMNAEAFF. V usage is TRBV20-1 and J usage is TRBJ1-1; maybe TRBD1 (5 bases). Germline CDR1 and CDR2: DFQATT and SNEGSKA (reference sequence). The CDR3 totals 15 residues.

This clonotype was seen ten or more times. The rearrangement uses TRBV20-1 and TRBJ2-7; D is uncertain. Germline V CDR1 and CDR2: DFQATT, SNEGSKA (reference sequence). CDR3 length equals 14 residues. Trimming pared 3 bases from V and 0 bases from J, leaving 12 bases between. The CDR3 DNA reads TGCAGTGCTAGTCGTACTACACCCTCCTACGAGCAGTACTTC. This encodes CSASRTTPSYEQYF.

V and J are TRBV29-1 and TRBJ2-7; TRBD2 agrees at 7 bases. Trimming took 4 bases from V and 2 from J; bases not matched to a gene: 11. Germline values: CDR1 SQVTM, CDR2 ANQGSEA. The CDR3 has 15 residues. CDR3: CSVVGGTLGAYEQYF. CDR3 nucleotide sequence: TGCAGCGTTGTGGGGGGGACTCTGGGCGCCTACGAGCAGTACTTC.

This sequence joins TRBV20-1 and TRBJ2-1; tentatively, D is TRBD2 (5 bases). This CDR3 contains 12 residues. Between the trimmed V and J ends, which lost 6 bases and 6 bases, there was a span of 12 bases. Germline V gene data show CDR1 as DFQATT and CDR2 as SNEGSKA (reference sequence). The CDR3 DNA reads as TGCAGTGCCAACCGGGGTTCCAATGAGCAGTTCTTC. It is translated as CSANRGSNEQFF.

This rearrangement joins TRBV28 to TRBJ2-2, with TRBD1 matching 11 bases. This CDR3 has 16 residues. V shed 7 bases, J shed 4 bases, and the junction held 8 bases outside the gene matches. Germline V lookup: CDR1 MDHEN, CDR2 SYDVKM. In DNA form, the CDR3 reads TGTGCCAGCACTTTCGGGACAGGGGGTCTCACCGGGGAGCTGTTTTTT. Translating gives CASTFGTGGLTGELFF.